A selection of T cell receptor beta chains follows, all from one sample in a study of long-term antiretroviral therapy in people with HIV. Clones were read by immunoSEQ multiplex PCR, and TCRdb kept only the in-frame ones, dropping some. The data show about 19,000 clones, around 76% seen once. Sequencing was performed on unsorted PBMCs, taken 0.5 years before starting antiretroviral therapy. All receptors derive from a woman aged 45-65 years with HIV. The CDR3 runs from the conserved cysteine through the conserved F or W. The order of the fields is V gene, J gene, D gene, clone size, CDR3 protein, CDR3 DNA. D genes are given only for firm matches. Clone sizes are given selectively: once, few, many, or a class where the clone is expanded.

V: TRBV7-9
J: TRBJ2-5
D: .
size: .
CDR3: CASSSLGPGVETQYF
DNA: TGTGCCAGCAGCTCTCTGGGACCGGGAGTTGAGACCCAGTACTTC

V: TRBV5-5
J: TRBJ2-3
D: .
size: .
CDR3: CASSFSWGTDTQYF
DNA: TGTGCCAGCAGCTTTTCGTGGGGCACAGATACGCAGTATTTT

V: TRBV29-1
J: TRBJ1-5
D: .
size: few
CDR3: CSGGDRNQPQHF
DNA: TGCAGCGGAGGAGATCGGAATCAGCCCCAGCATTTT

V: TRBV9
J: TRBJ1-4
D: TRBD1
size: .
CDR3: CASSGMGAGGRNEKLFF
DNA: TGTGCCAGCAGCGGAATGGGGGCAGGGGGGCGAAATGAAAAACTGTTTTTT

V: TRBV5-1
J: TRBJ2-5
D: TRBD2
size: .
CDR3: CASSPGTSGGAGETQYF
DNA: TGCGCCAGCAGCCCAGGCACTAGCGGGGGGGCCGGGGAGACCCAGTACTTC

V: TRBV7-8
J: TRBJ1-6
D: .
size: .
CDR3: CASSLIDSNNSPLHF
DNA: TGTGCCAGCAGCTTAATCGACAGTAATAATTCACCCCTCCACTTT

V: TRBV25-1
J: TRBJ2-5
D: .
size: .
CDR3: CASSDPDPTETQYF
DNA: TGTGCCAGCAGCGACCCGGACCCTACGGAGACCCAGTACTTC

V: TRBV6-5
J: TRBJ2-1
D: .
size: .
CDR3: CASSYSSGRREQFF
DNA: TGTGCCAGCAGTTACTCGAGCGGGCGGAGAGAGCAGTTCTTC

V: TRBV7-6
J: TRBJ1-1
D: TRBD1
size: once
CDR3: CASSLTTGQNTEAFF
DNA: TGTGCCAGCAGCCTCACGACAGGGCAGAACACTGAAGCTTTCTTT

V: TRBV5-1
J: TRBJ1-2
D: TRBD1
size: .
CDR3: CASSAFGTGHFTF
DNA: TGCGCCAGCAGCGCGTTCGGGACAGGGCATTTCACCTTC

V: TRBV6-6
J: TRBJ2-2
D: .
size: medium-sized
CDR3: CAIRGLGAGELFF
DNA: TGTGCCATTAGAGGTCTTGGTGCCGGGGAGCTGTTTTTT

V: TRBV5-1
J: TRBJ1-6
D: .
size: .
CDR3: CASSVNMFTRNDSPLHF
DNA: TGCGCCAGCAGCGTAAACATGTTCACAAGGAATGATTCACCCCTCCACTTT

V: TRBV19
J: TRBJ1-2
D: .
size: .
CDR3: CASSIDRGTYGYTF
DNA: TGTGCCAGTAGTATAGATAGGGGGACCTATGGCTACACCTTC

V: TRBV10-2
J: TRBJ2-3
D: TRBD2
size: .
CDR3: CASSEGRGYTDTQYF
DNA: TGCGCCAGCAGTGAAGGGCGGGGGTACACAGATACGCAGTATTTT

V: TRBV11-2
J: TRBJ1-5
D: .
size: .
CDR3: CASSLDGRVNQPQHF
DNA: TGTGCCAGCAGCTTAGACGGACGGGTGAATCAGCCCCAGCATTTT

V: TRBV5-6
J: TRBJ2-4
D: TRBD2
size: .
CDR3: CASSLGWTSHDIQYF
DNA: TGTGCCAGCAGCTTGGGTTGGACTAGTCACGACATTCAGTACTTC

V: TRBV5-5
J: TRBJ2-2
D: .
size: .
CDR3: CASSPIAGTGELFF
DNA: TGTGCCAGCAGCCCCATTGCCGGGACCGGGGAGCTGTTTTTT

V: TRBV11-2
J: TRBJ1-6
D: TRBD1
size: .
CDR3: CASSLGGEGALWNSPLHF
DNA: TGTGCCAGCAGCTTAGGTGGTGAGGGGGCGCTTTGGAATTCACCCCTCCACTTT